This T cell receptor (beta chain) stems from a study of preoperative IRX-2 immunotherapy in early breast cancer. Profiled with immunoSEQ multiplex PCR; TCRdb holds only in-frame clones, not every one. The profile shows 5,000 to 6,500 clones, roughly four fifths of them singletons. The CDR3 has 12 amino acids. Germline CDR1 and CDR2: SGHDN and FVKESK. V gave up 4 bases and J gave up 6 bases, with 4 bases separating them. Treatment described: preoperative locoregional IRX-2 cytokine immunotherapy. Patients received preoperative, locoregional IRX-2 cytokine immunotherapy in a phase Ib study. The source of this sequence is a human donor with breast cancer. The rearrangement uses TRBV14 and TRBJ1-6, with D unclear. The sample consisted of tumor tissue, taken before IRX-2 immunotherapy. The CDR3 DNA reads TGTGCCAGCAGCCTTATTAATTCACCCCTCCACTTT. Amino acids: CASSLINSPLHF.